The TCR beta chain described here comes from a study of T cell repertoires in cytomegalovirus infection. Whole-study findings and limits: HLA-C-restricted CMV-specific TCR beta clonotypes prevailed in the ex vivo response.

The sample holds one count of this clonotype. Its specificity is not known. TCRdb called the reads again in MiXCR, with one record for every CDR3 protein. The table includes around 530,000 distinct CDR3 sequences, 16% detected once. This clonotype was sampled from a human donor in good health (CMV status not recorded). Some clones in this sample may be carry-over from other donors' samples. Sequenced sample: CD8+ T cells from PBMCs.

CDR3 in amino acids: CSAPWGHNEQFF. DNA for the CDR3: TGCAGCGCGCCCTGGGGCCACAATGAGCAGTTCTTC. This chain links TRBV29-1 with TRBJ2-1, with a weak D call TRBD1 (5 bases). The V and J ends lost 7 bases and 5 bases respectively, with 12 bases between them. Germline loops: CDR1 SQVTM, CDR2 ANQGSEA. CDR3 length: 12 amino acids.